The 21 T cell receptor beta chains given below trace back to one sample, sequenced in a study of CD8 T cells in ankylosing spondylitis (TCRdb year 2017). Receptor libraries were prepared by 5' RACE. The instrument given in TCRdb is Illumina HiSeq 2500. TCRdb trimmed public reads at Q25 via fastp, called clones via MiXCR and kept in-frame beta chains. Duplicate CDR3 protein sequences are folded into a single record with the most common DNA and genes. The sample contains about 150,000 distinct CDR3 sequences, about an eighth of them found a single time. About 4% of the sample lies in the top ten. Sequencing used blood, either unsorted or a sorted T cell fraction (not recorded which). The receptors shown here come from a female donor with ankylosing spondylitis or in good health (not recorded which).

This clonotype came up many times. The genes are TRBV15 and TRBJ2-3; possibly TRBD1 for D (5 bases). Germline V gene sequence: CDR1 LNHNV, CDR2 YYDKDF (reference sequence). The CDR3 has 14 residues. Between the trimmed V and J ends, which lost 0 bases and 5 bases, there was a span of 9 bases. This CDR3 is CATSRDRRGDTQYF. The CDR3 DNA is TGTGCCACCAGCAGAGATCGAAGGGGAGATACGCAGTATTTT.

This clonotype was seen at least ten times. V gene TRBV5-1 combines with J gene TRBJ1-2; D is perhaps TRBD1 (5 bases). Germline V gene sequence: CDR1 SGHRS, CDR2 YFSETQ. V lost 1 base and J lost 7, with 11 bases in between. This CDR3 region has 13 residues. CDR3 in DNA: TGCGCCAGCAGCTTGACAGGTCCCCTTGGCTACACCTTC. Protein: CASSLTGPLGYTF.

This clonotype has at least ten counts. The chain uses TRBV6-1 and TRBJ2-1; 7 nucleotides match TRBD2. The germline CDR1 and CDR2 sequences are MNHNS and SASEGT. The CDR3 spans 15 residues. Germline trimming cut 6 bases from V and 4 bases from J; bases unmatched to any gene: 9. CDR3 sequence reads: CASSSGAEAYNEQFF. The CDR3 bases are TGTGCCAGCAGCAGCGGGGCAGAAGCGTACAATGAGCAGTTCTTC.

The sample holds a few counts of this clonotype. The chain combines TRBV19 with TRBJ2-7; maybe TRBD1 (6 bases). This CDR3 region has 14 residues. The ends were cut back, 6 bases at V and 2 bases at J, with 14 bases in the middle. The V gene's germline CDR1 is LNHDA and CDR2 SQIVND (reference sequence). The CDR3 here is CASRKAGDTYEQYF. DNA of the CDR3: TGTGCCAGTAGAAAGGCAGGGGATACCTACGAGCAGTACTTC.

This clonotype was picked up many times. This chain connects TRBV20-1 to TRBJ2-2; the D call may be TRBD1 or TRBD2 (7 bases each). Germline values: CDR1 DFQATT, CDR2 SNEGSKA (reference sequence). The CDR3 spans 17 residues. V was pared by 2 bases and J by 1 base, with 17 bases between. CDR3 in DNA: TGCAGTGCTAGACCCAGGGGGGGACTTTTGAACACCGGGGAGCTGTTTTTT. Residues: CSARPRGGLLNTGELFF.

This clonotype was counted many times. The rearrangement uses TRBV5-6 and TRBJ1-1; D ambiguous. The CDR3 consists of 15 residues. Trimming pared 6 bases from V and 0 bases from J, leaving 15 bases between. Germline CDR1 reads SGHDT; CDR2 reads YYEEEE. The CDR3 spells CASNPPSNMNTEAFF. CDR3 nucleotides: TGTGCCAGCAACCCCCCTAGCAACATGAACACTGAAGCTTTCTTT.

The table lists this clonotype with many counts. For the CDR3, the DNA is TGCAGTGCTTACGGGACGGACGTCTCCTACGAGCAGTACTTC. Its translation is CSAYGTDVSYEQYF. V is TRBV20-1 and J is TRBJ2-7, with D possibly called TRBD1 or TRBD2 (5 bases each). Between the trimmed V and J ends, which lost 5 bases and 0 bases, there was a span of 14 bases. Germline V lookup: CDR1 DFQATT, CDR2 SNEGSKA (reference sequence). The length of the CDR3 is 14 residues.

This clonotype came up many times. The V call is TRBV7-8, the J call TRBJ2-3, with no clear D. The CDR3 totals 15 residues. Trimming removed 4 bases at V and 6 bases at J, with 17 bases between. Looked up from germline, CDR1 is SGHVS and CDR2 is FQNEAQ. CDR3: CASSSIIGPADTQYF. The CDR3 nucleotides are TGTGCCAGCAGCTCGATAATTGGACCCGCGGATACGCAGTATTTT.

This clonotype was observed many times. This chain connects TRBV2 to TRBJ1-5; 9 positions agree with TRBD1. The CDR3 is made up of 14 amino acids. Germline values: CDR1 SNHLY, CDR2 FYNNEI. The junction had 5 bases not matched to a gene; V was cut back by 6 bases and J by 5 bases. CDR3 region: CASRARTGDQPQHF. CDR3 bases: TGTGCCAGCAGAGCCAGGACAGGGGATCAGCCCCAGCATTTT.

This clonotype occurred many times. V is TRBV3-1 and J is TRBJ2-1, with D unclear. The CDR3 runs 13 residues. The V gene lost 0 bases and the J gene lost 7 bases, with 7 bases spanning the gap. The germline V gene has CDR1 LGHDT and CDR2 YNNKEL (reference sequence). The CDR3 reads CASSQDEDNEQFF. The CDR3, as DNA: TGTGCCAGCAGCCAAGATGAGGATAATGAGCAGTTCTTC.

This clonotype occurred many times. This chain links TRBV12-3 or TRBV12-4 with TRBJ2-7; 7 bases fit TRBD2. CDR3 length equals 15 residues. V lost 1 base and J lost 2; bases outside the gene matches: 5. In DNA form, the CDR3 reads TGTGCCAGCAGTTTAGTCGAGGGGACTACCTACGAGCAGTACTTC. Translated, it gives CASSLVEGTTYEQYF.

This clonotype was observed many times. The rearrangement links TRBV5-5 to TRBJ2-1; D may correspond to TRBD1 or TRBD2 (6 bases each). Germline CDR1 is SGHKS and CDR2 is YYEKEE (reference sequence). V was pared by 4 bases and J by 5 bases, with 10 bases between. This CDR3 spans 13 amino acids. The CDR3 DNA reads as TGTGCCAGCAGCCGGGGGCCCAACAATGAGCAGTTCTTC. Protein sequence: CASSRGPNNEQFF.

In this sample, this clonotype turned up many times. The J gene is TRBJ2-1, the V gene TRBV29-1; D is perhaps TRBD2 (6 bases). Germline CDR1 and CDR2: SQVTM and ANQGSEA. Trimming pared 1 base from V and 8 bases from J, leaving 18 bases between. CDR3 length equals 15 residues. The CDR3 reads CSVEGAGTSWDEQFF. In DNA form, the CDR3 reads TGCAGCGTTGAAGGGGCGGGGACCTCGTGGGATGAGCAGTTCTTC.

The gene calls are TRBV6-5 and TRBJ2-2; D gene uncertain. Trimming removed 2 bases at V and 5 bases at J, with 12 bases between. Germline loops: CDR1 MNHEY, CDR2 SVGAGI. The length of the CDR3 is 15 residues. The CDR3 here is CASSYAESRTGELFF. The DNA for the CDR3 is TGTGCCAGCAGTTACGCGGAGAGTAGAACCGGGGAGCTGTTTTTT.

This clonotype has at least ten counts. CDR3 sequence reads: CASSRRGTGGYSPLHF. CDR3 nucleotide sequence: TGTGCCAGCAGCAGACGGGGCACAGGGGGATATTCACCCCTCCACTTT. The chain joins TRBV7-9 to TRBJ1-6; the match to TRBD1 covers 8 bases. The CDR3 is made up of 16 amino acids. V lost 5 bases to trimming and J lost 8 bases; unmatched junction nucleotides: 11. Germline V gene sequence: CDR1 SEHNR, CDR2 FQNEAQ (reference sequence).

V gene TRBV2 combines with J gene TRBJ1-5; D gene unclear. CDR1 SNHLY and CDR2 FYNNEI come from the germline V gene. V was cut by 7 bases and J by 5 bases, with 12 bases left in between. This CDR3 region has 13 residues. In DNA, the CDR3 is TGTGCCAGCACCGAAGCCCCTTATCAGCCCCAGCATTTT. Amino acid sequence: CASTEAPYQPQHF.

This clonotype was observed at least ten times. The J gene is TRBJ1-2, the V gene TRBV10-1, with a weak D call TRBD1 (6 bases). CDR1 and CDR2 (germline): WNHNN, SYGVQD (reference sequence). This CDR3 is built from 13 residues. The ends were cut back, 2 bases at V and 6 bases at J, with 10 bases in the middle. CDR3 DNA: TGCGCCAGCAGTGAGCGGCAGGGGAATGGCTACACCTTC. This encodes CASSERQGNGYTF.

About this clonotype: A junction boundary mismatches the germline segment, possibly from a read error. For the CDR3, the DNA is TGTACCAGCAGTGAAGCGCCCGGGATTGATACGCAGTATTTT. Translated: CTSSEAPGIDTQYF. The V and J genes are TRBV2 and TRBJ2-3; possible D gene TRBD2, 5 bases. Looked up from germline, CDR1 is SNHLY and CDR2 is FYNNEI. This CDR3 has 14 amino acids. The full variable domain, its missing parts supplied by reference TRBV2 and TRBJ2-3, is EPEVTQTPSHQVTQMGQEVILRCVPISNHLYFYWYRQILGQKVEFLVSFYNNEISEKSEIFDDQFSVERPDGSNFTLKIRSTKLEDSAMYFCTSSEAPGIDTQYFGPGTRLTVL.

This clonotype was detected ten times or more. This chain connects TRBV6-1 to TRBJ2-2; TRBD2 is a possible D gene (5 bases). Deletions cut 7 bases from V and 5 bases from J, with 14 bases between. Germline lookup yields CDR1 MNHNS and CDR2 SASEGT. The CDR3 contains 14 residues. CDR3 amino acids: CASKPQPGTGELFF. The DNA of the CDR3 is TGTGCCAGCAAACCTCAACCGGGGACCGGGGAGCTGTTTTTT.

This clonotype was counted many times. The CDR3 protein is CASSPGTANYGYTF. Here the CDR3 DNA reads TGTGCCAGCAGTCCCGGGACGGCTAACTATGGCTACACCTTC. V is TRBV6-2 or TRBV6-3 and J is TRBJ1-2; D is possibly TRBD1 (5 bases). Germline CDR1 and CDR2: MNHEY and SVGEGT. The length of the CDR3 is 14 residues. Trimming took 5 bases from V and 0 from J, leaving 10 bases between them.

The rearrangement joins TRBV2 to TRBJ1-4; 10 bases match TRBD1. CDR1 and CDR2 from the germline V gene are SNHLY and FYNNEI. Germline trimming cut 5 bases from V and 7 bases from J; bases unmatched to any gene: 7. This CDR3 comprises 15 residues. The CDR3 loop reads CASSRDRGRREKLFF. DNA of the CDR3: TGTGCCAGCAGTCGTGACAGGGGGCGGCGTGAAAAACTGTTTTTT.